This TCR beta chain was observed in a study of T cells after yellow fever vaccination. Overall study findings and caveats: It was a small share of clonotypes that appeared in both CD4 and CD8 compartments.

The authors made TCR cDNA by 5'RACE template switching, adding a universal primer site and UMIs. One entry per CDR3 protein, called by TCRdb with MiXCR from the 5' RACE reads. The table lists about 360,000 distinct CDR3 sequences, more than 5.5% of them singletons, with about 15% in the top ten. Remarks on this clonotype: What it binds is not known.

The CDR3 length is 15 residues. The germline V gene encodes CDR1 SQVTM and CDR2 ANQGSEA. Trimming cost V 7 bases and J 4 bases; bases outside gene matches: 13. V is TRBV29-1 and J is TRBJ2-1, with 7 bases identical to TRBD2. The sequences come from PBMCs, collected 5 days after the yellow fever booster vaccination. This receptor was identified in a young man who received the YFV17D yellow fever vaccine. CDR3 sequence: CSARTQRDIYNEQFF. CDR3 DNA sequence: TGCAGCGCCCGGACACAGCGGGATATTTACAATGAGCAGTTCTTC.